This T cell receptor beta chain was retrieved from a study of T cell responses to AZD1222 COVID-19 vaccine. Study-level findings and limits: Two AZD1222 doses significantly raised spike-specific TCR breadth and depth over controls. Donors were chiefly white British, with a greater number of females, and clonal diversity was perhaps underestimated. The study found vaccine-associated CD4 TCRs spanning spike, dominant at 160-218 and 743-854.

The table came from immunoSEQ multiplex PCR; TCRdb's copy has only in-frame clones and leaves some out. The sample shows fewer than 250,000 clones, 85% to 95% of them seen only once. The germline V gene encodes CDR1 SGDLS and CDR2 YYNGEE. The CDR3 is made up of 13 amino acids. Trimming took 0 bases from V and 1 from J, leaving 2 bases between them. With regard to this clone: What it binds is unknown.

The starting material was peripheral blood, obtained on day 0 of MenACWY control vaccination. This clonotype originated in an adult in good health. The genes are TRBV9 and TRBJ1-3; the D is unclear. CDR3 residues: CASSVGSGNTIYF. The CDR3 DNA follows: TGTGCCAGCAGCGTAGGGTCTGGAAACACCATATATTTT.